This T cell receptor beta chain was captured in a study of T cells after yellow fever vaccination. Turning to the study itself: When fractions had low cell numbers, they were prepared with SMART-Seq v4 Ultra Low Input.

Looked up from germline, CDR1 is MNHEY and CDR2 is SMNVEV (reference sequence). The CDR3 has 13 amino acids. Trimming removed 4 bases from V and 9 bases from J; junction bases left unmatched: 8. The study, taken as a whole, reports: Sorted repertoires could include abundant contaminating clonotypes from bulk cells. Most primary-vaccination clones recurred post-booster (roughly 96% CD4, 88% CD8).

This clonotype was counted only a few times. The antigen remains undetermined. Template-switching 5'RACE yielded the TCR cDNA; a universal primer site and UMIs were added in the process. TCRdb passed the 5' RACE reads through MiXCR, listing each CDR3 protein once. Of approximately 350,000 distinct CDR3 sequences in the sample, 9.5% to 13% were seen once. This receptor was identified in a man younger than 30 who received the YFV17D yellow fever vaccine. This chain links TRBV27 with TRBJ2-5, with TRBD2 matching 7 bases. Specimen: PBMCs, collected on the day of the first yellow fever vaccination. The CDR3 nucleotides are TGTGCCAGCAGTTCTGTGGTCCGGGGGGCCCAGTACTTC. Amino acids: CASSSVVRGAQYF.